The entry below gives a single T cell receptor (beta chain) sequence along with its context. This sample was included in a study of blood T cell repertoires in COVID-19. For the study at large: The analysed material was cDNA or gDNA that came from T cells, B-cell-depleted T cells, or PBMCs.

Trimming took off 2 bases at V and 1 base at J, with 6 bases between the two ends. The CDR3 loop spans 13 amino acids. Only in-frame clones appear in the TCRdb table, and some are missing; sequencing was by immunoSEQ multiplex PCR. The sample consists of roughly 230,000 clones, 75% to 90% of them appearing once. The TCR sequence derives from a woman in her forties who had recovered from COVID-19. The chain is built from TRBV5-3 and TRBJ2-5, with no clear D. TRBV5-3 is sorted into the ORF group, with uncertain function. The source material was peripheral blood. CDR3 protein: CARSFKLQETQYF. CDR3 sequence (DNA): TGTGCCAGAAGCTTCAAGCTCCAAGAGACCCAGTACTTC.